Given below is one T cell receptor beta chain in context. The record originates from a study of blood T cell repertoires in COVID-19. Study-wide context: Both acute and convalescent COVID-19 samples were obtained from the United States, Italy and Spain. PBMCs, B-cell-depleted T cells, or T cells provided the cDNA or gDNA that made up the material.

Original processing methods: Quantification of nucleated cells was approximated via reference gene primer amplification. Using immunoSEQ multiplex PCR, the repertoire was profiled, and TCRdb retains in-frame clones only, with some absent. The V and J calls and clone size are taken from that table; D and trimming were inferred from the DNA. The sample lists approximately 93,000 clones, around 72% seen once, with approximately 14% in the top ten. The CDR3 length is 16 residues. CDR1 is SGHVS, CDR2 FNYEAQ, per germline. V gave up 3 bases and J gave up 0 bases; unmatched junction bases: 7. The source is a woman aged 80 or over with acute or convalescent COVID-19. Specimen: peripheral blood. V usage is TRBV7-6 and J usage is TRBJ2-7; 8 bases match TRBD2. In DNA form, the CDR3 reads TGTGCCAGCAGCTTGTCGGGAGGGTTGGTCTCCTACGAGCAGTACTTC. This encodes CASSLSGGLVSYEQYF.